There are many counts of the clone carrying this T cell receptor (beta chain). Its matching antigen is unknown. TCRdb re-called the RT-PCR reads through MiXCR, storing one row per CDR3 protein. The sample lists just over 300,000 distinct CDR3 sequences, about 20% seen once, with approximately 10% in the top ten. This entry is derived from a study of response to subunit inactivated influenza vaccine. General observations from the study: Authors proposed each seasonal influenza vaccination draws in few new T cells.

Germline V gives CDR1 SGHVS, CDR2 FQNEAQ. The CDR3 runs to 13 residues. V lost 1 base to trimming and J lost 5 bases, with 8 bases between them. Here the sequenced sample was PBMCs from blood, taken about 20 months after vaccination. The chain uses TRBV7-8 and TRBJ1-2; D call uncertain. The clonotype comes from a man between 50 and 75 years old who received an inactivated influenza vaccine. The CDR3 DNA is TGTGCCAGCAGCTTAGTTTTGGGGTATGGCTACACCTTC. Its protein is CASSLVLGYGYTF.